The 10 T cell receptor beta chains below were found in one sample sequenced in a study of blood T cell repertoires in COVID-19. Profiling relied on immunoSEQ multiplex PCR, and the TCRdb table lists in-frame clones only, not all of them. The table lists 130,000 or so clones, 85% to 90% of them singletons. Sequencing was carried out using peripheral blood. The source is a man in his 70s with active COVID-19.

The J gene is TRBJ2-7, the V gene TRBV18; the match to TRBD1 covers 8 bases. The CDR3 spans 14 residues. Trimming at V came to 3 bases and at J to 6 bases, leaving 7 bases not matched to a gene. Looked up from germline, CDR1 is KGHSH and CDR2 is LQKENI. CDR3 nucleotides: TGTGCCAGCTCACCGTCGACAGGGGTGGCCGAGCAGTACTTC. Translation: CASSPSTGVAEQYF.

The chain carries TRBV9 and TRBJ1-2, with 8 bases fitting TRBD1. J lost 4 bases, V lost 3 bases, and 8 bases had no gene match. Germline V gives CDR1 SGDLS, CDR2 YYNGEE. This CDR3 is built from 15 residues. The chain's CDR3 is CASSGRQGLFYGYTF. In nucleotides, the CDR3 is TGTGCCAGCAGCGGACGACAGGGGTTGTTCTATGGCTACACCTTC.

This rearrangement joins TRBV6-6 to TRBJ2-7, with TRBD1 as a possible D gene (6 bases). The CDR3 is 13 amino acids. V lost 8 bases and J 0 bases, leaving 11 bases between the germline ends. Looked up from germline, CDR1 is MNHNY and CDR2 is SVGAGI (reference sequence). The CDR3 here is CASRQDFSYEQYF. Written as DNA, the CDR3 is TGTGCCAGCCGACAGGATTTCTCCTACGAGCAGTACTTC.

The rearrangement links TRBV7-2 to TRBJ2-2; TRBD2 matches 7 bases. CDR1 SGHTA and CDR2 FQGNSA come from the germline V gene. This CDR3 contains 16 residues. V dropped 5 bases and J dropped 4; count of bases not matched to a gene: 10. CDR3 sequence (DNA): TGTGCCAGCAGCCCCCGGACTAGTTTCCCCACCGGGGAGCTGTTTTTT. Protein: CASSPRTSFPTGELFF.

The chain uses TRBV5-1 and TRBJ2-6, with 10 bases identical to TRBD2. The CDR3 loop spans 17 amino acids. CDR1 is SGHRS, CDR2 YFSETQ, per germline. V was clipped by 2 bases and J by 0 bases; unmatched bases: 2. CDR3 region: CASSFTSGTSGANVLTF. CDR3 DNA sequence: TGCGCCAGCAGCTTTACTAGCGGGACCTCTGGGGCCAACGTCCTGACTTTC.

To note about this clone: This sample includes further DNA sequences coding for the same CDR3. The V call is TRBV5-4, the J call TRBJ2-2; D is unclear. Germline V gene data show CDR1 as SGHNT and CDR2 as YYREEE (reference sequence). This CDR3 region has 14 residues. V lost 0 bases, J lost 4 bases, and 7 bases lay in between. The CDR3 is CASSLDPGTGELFF. Here the CDR3 DNA reads TGTGCCAGCAGCTTGGACCCAGGCACCGGGGAGCTGTTTTTT.

V is TRBV24-1 and J is TRBJ1-5; 10 nucleotides align to TRBD1. Losses at the gene ends were 5 bases for V and 1 base for J; bases not matched to a gene: 7. CDR3 size: 17 residues. The germline V gene has CDR1 KGHDR and CDR2 SFDVKD. This CDR3 is CATSAGGQGISNQPQHF. As DNA, the CDR3 is TGTGCCACCAGTGCCGGGGGACAGGGGATCAGCAATCAGCCCCAGCATTTT.

A few counts support this clone. The chain combines TRBV2 with TRBJ1-2; 7 bases are shared with TRBD1. The germline V gene has CDR1 SNHLY and CDR2 FYNNEI. V trimming: 8 bases; J trimming: 8 bases; junction bases outside the gene matches: 11. The CDR3 spans 13 residues. Written as DNA, the CDR3 is TGTGCCAGCGTTGGGTCAGGGGGGAAAGGCTACACCTTC. Residues: CASVGSGGKGYTF.

V is TRBV6-2 or TRBV6-3 and J is TRBJ2-7; TRBD2 matches 13 bases. Trimming removed 6 bases from V and 7 bases from J; junction bases left unmatched: 9. Germline V gene data show CDR1 as MNHEY and CDR2 as SVGEGT. This CDR3 contains 15 residues. The chain's CDR3 is CASSFGLAGVGEQYF. In DNA, the CDR3 is TGTGCCAGCAGCTTTGGACTAGCGGGAGTCGGGGAGCAGTACTTC.

There are a few counts of this clone. V usage is TRBV5-5 and J usage is TRBJ1-2; tentative D call: TRBD1 (5 bases). The CDR3 length is 13 residues. V lost 4 bases and J 5 bases, leaving 12 bases between the germline ends. Germline V CDR1 and CDR2: SGHKS, YYEKEE (reference sequence). The CDR3 DNA reads TGTGCCAGCAGCAATACCAGGGCGTATGGCTACACCTTC. Translated: CASSNTRAYGYTF.